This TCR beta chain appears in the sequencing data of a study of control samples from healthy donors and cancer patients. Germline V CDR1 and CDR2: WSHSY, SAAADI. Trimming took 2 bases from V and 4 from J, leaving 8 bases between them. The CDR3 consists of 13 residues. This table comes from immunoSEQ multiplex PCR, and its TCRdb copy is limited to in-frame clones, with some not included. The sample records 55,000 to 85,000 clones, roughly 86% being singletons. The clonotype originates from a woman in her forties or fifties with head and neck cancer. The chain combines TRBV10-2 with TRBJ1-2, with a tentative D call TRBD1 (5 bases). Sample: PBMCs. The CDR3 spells CASSEGAGYGYTF. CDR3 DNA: TGCGCCAGCAGTGAGGGGGCAGGCTATGGCTACACCTTC.